The rows below give T cell receptor beta chains drawn from one sample of a study of blood T cell repertoires in COVID-19. The method was immunoSEQ multiplex PCR; TCRdb's version includes in-frame clones alone and lacks a portion of them. The data contain about 160,000 clones, around four fifths of them singletons. The sequenced material came from peripheral blood. All receptors come from an elderly woman with acute or convalescent COVID-19. Each CDR3 is given with its conserved first and last residue. A D gene is named only where the DNA matches it firmly. Clone size is given for some rows only: seen once, a few or many times, or a class if the clone is expanded.

d_gene: TRBD2
abundance: NA
v_gene: TRBV6-1
j_gene: TRBJ2-1
CDR3nt: TGTGCCAGCAGTGCATCTGGGTGGGGGGGATCCTACAATGAGCAGTTCTTC
CDR3aa: CASSASGWGGSYNEQFF

d_gene: NA
abundance: NA
v_gene: TRBV6-5
j_gene: TRBJ2-3
CDR3nt: TGTGCCAGCCAACAGCCGAGCACAGATACGCAGTATTTT
CDR3aa: CASQQPSTDTQYF

d_gene: TRBD1
abundance: NA
v_gene: TRBV10-3
j_gene: TRBJ1-2
CDR3nt: TGTGCCATCAGTGCTAAAACAGGGGGGAACTATGGCTACACCTTC
CDR3aa: CAISAKTGGNYGYTF

d_gene: TRBD2
abundance: NA
v_gene: TRBV10-3
j_gene: TRBJ2-7
CDR3nt: TGTGCCATCAGTGAGCACAGCGGGAGTTACGAGCAGTACTTC
CDR3aa: CAISEHSGSYEQYF

d_gene: NA
abundance: NA
v_gene: TRBV2
j_gene: TRBJ1-1
CDR3nt: TGTGCCAGTCAACGGGGGGACACTGAAGCTTTCTTT
CDR3aa: CASQRGDTEAFF

d_gene: NA
abundance: NA
v_gene: TRBV6-5
j_gene: TRBJ2-7
CDR3nt: TGTGCCAGCAGTTACCCCAGGGGGGCGGGCTACGAGCAGTACTTC
CDR3aa: CASSYPRGAGYEQYF

d_gene: NA
abundance: NA
v_gene: TRBV9
j_gene: TRBJ2-5
CDR3nt: TGTGCCAGCAGCTCAAGAGGGGGCCAAGAGACCCAGTACTTC
CDR3aa: CASSSRGGQETQYF

d_gene: TRBD1
abundance: NA
v_gene: TRBV5-1
j_gene: TRBJ1-1
CDR3nt: TGCGCCAGCAGCAAGGGACAGGGGAGCACTGAAGCTTTCTTT
CDR3aa: CASSKGQGSTEAFF

d_gene: TRBD1
abundance: NA
v_gene: TRBV9
j_gene: TRBJ1-2
CDR3nt: TGTGCCAGCAGCAACCAAGACAGGGGGGTCAATGGCTACACCTTC
CDR3aa: CASSNQDRGVNGYTF

d_gene: NA
abundance: NA
v_gene: TRBV7-9
j_gene: TRBJ1-6
CDR3nt: TGTGCCAGCAGCTTACAGGGAAATTCACCCCTCCACTTT
CDR3aa: CASSLQGNSPLHF

d_gene: NA
abundance: NA
v_gene: TRBV10-2
j_gene: TRBJ2-2
CDR3nt: TGCGCCAGCAGTGAGTTAGAGGCTAGAACCGGGGAGCTGTTTTTT
CDR3aa: CASSELEARTGELFF

d_gene: NA
abundance: NA
v_gene: TRBV5-3
j_gene: TRBJ2-2
CDR3nt: TGTGCCAGAAGCTTGGCGTTTCGGAGGGGGCGGGGGGAGCTGTTTTTT
CDR3aa: CARSLAFRRGRGELFF

d_gene: NA
abundance: NA
v_gene: TRBV5-8
j_gene: TRBJ2-5
CDR3nt: TGTGCCAGCAGCTTGGACCGGAGAGAGACCCAGTACTTC
CDR3aa: CASSLDRRETQYF

d_gene: NA
abundance: NA
v_gene: TRBV30
j_gene: TRBJ1-1
CDR3nt: TGTGCCTGGAGTGTGGGGCTTCAGGGGATAGCTTTCTTT
CDR3aa: CAWSVGLQGIAFF

d_gene: TRBD1
abundance: NA
v_gene: TRBV5-1
j_gene: TRBJ2-5
CDR3nt: TGCGCCAGCAGCGTAGGACAGGGGGTAGGGGAGACCCAGTACTTC
CDR3aa: CASSVGQGVGETQYF

d_gene: TRBD2
abundance: NA
v_gene: TRBV5-6
j_gene: TRBJ2-7
CDR3nt: TGTGCCAGCAGCTTGGTGCGGGAGGGCAACTACTACGAGCAGTACTTC
CDR3aa: CASSLVREGNYYEQYF

d_gene: TRBD2
abundance: NA
v_gene: TRBV5-1
j_gene: TRBJ2-2
CDR3nt: TGCGCCAGCCACGCTATCCAGGGTAAACGTCTAGCGGGGTCGAACACCGGGGAGCTGTTTTTT
CDR3aa: CASHAIQGKRLAGSNTGELFF

d_gene: NA
abundance: once
v_gene: TRBV12-3/TRBV12-4
j_gene: TRBJ1-3
CDR3nt: TGTGCCAGCAGTTTTAGTGCTGGAAACACCATATATTTT
CDR3aa: CASSFSAGNTIYF

d_gene: NA
abundance: NA
v_gene: TRBV10-3
j_gene: TRBJ2-7
CDR3nt: TGTGCCATCAGCCAGGGCTACGAGCAGTACTTC
CDR3aa: CAISQGYEQYF

d_gene: NA
abundance: NA
v_gene: TRBV21-1
j_gene: TRBJ2-4
CDR3nt: TGTGCCAGCAGCAACAGGGGGAGACCCAAAAACATTCAGTACTTC
CDR3aa: CASSNRGRPKNIQYF

d_gene: NA
abundance: NA
v_gene: TRBV19
j_gene: TRBJ2-7
CDR3nt: TGTGCCAGTAGTATAGCGTTAGACTACGAGCAGTACTTC
CDR3aa: CASSIALDYEQYF

d_gene: TRBD1
abundance: NA
v_gene: TRBV27
j_gene: TRBJ1-2
CDR3nt: TGTGCCAGCAGTGGACAGGGGAACTATGGCTACACCTTC
CDR3aa: CASSGQGNYGYTF

d_gene: TRBD1
abundance: NA
v_gene: TRBV7-2
j_gene: TRBJ1-4
CDR3nt: TGTGCCAGCAGCCCTGGTAATCAAGGGGGCAAGTTTTTT
CDR3aa: CASSPGNQGGKFF

d_gene: NA
abundance: NA
v_gene: TRBV12-3/TRBV12-4
j_gene: TRBJ2-1
CDR3nt: TGTGCCAGCAGTTTGAATAGTCTAAGTGAGCAGTTCTTC
CDR3aa: CASSLNSLSEQFF

d_gene: NA
abundance: NA
v_gene: TRBV9
j_gene: TRBJ1-4
CDR3nt: TGTGCCAGCAGCGGAGGGTTAACTAATGAAAAACTGTTTTTT
CDR3aa: CASSGGLTNEKLFF

d_gene: NA
abundance: NA
v_gene: TRBV12-3/TRBV12-4
j_gene: TRBJ1-1
CDR3nt: TGTGCCAGCAACAGACACGGAAACACTGAAGCTTTCTTT
CDR3aa: CASNRHGNTEAFF

d_gene: NA
abundance: NA
v_gene: TRBV30
j_gene: TRBJ2-4
CDR3nt: TGTGCCTGGAGCGGGGGACCGAACAAAAACATTCAGTACTTC
CDR3aa: CAWSGGPNKNIQYF

d_gene: NA
abundance: NA
v_gene: TRBV11-3
j_gene: TRBJ2-2
CDR3nt: TGTGCCAGCAGTAACATAGCTGACACCGGGGAGCTGTTTTTT
CDR3aa: CASSNIADTGELFF

d_gene: NA
abundance: NA
v_gene: TRBV6-2/TRBV6-3
j_gene: TRBJ1-3
CDR3nt: TGTGCCAGCAGCAGGCGGGGACCCTCTGGAAACACCATATATTTT
CDR3aa: CASSRRGPSGNTIYF

d_gene: TRBD1
abundance: NA
v_gene: TRBV5-1
j_gene: TRBJ2-6
CDR3nt: TGCGCCAGCAGCTTGGACAGGGGGGATACTGGGGCCAACGTCCTGACTTTC
CDR3aa: CASSLDRGDTGANVLTF

d_gene: TRBD1
abundance: NA
v_gene: TRBV5-1
j_gene: TRBJ2-7
CDR3nt: TGCGCCAGCAGCATAGGGACAGGGGGCTCCTACGAGCAGTACTTC
CDR3aa: CASSIGTGGSYEQYF

d_gene: NA
abundance: NA
v_gene: TRBV10-2
j_gene: TRBJ1-5
CDR3nt: TGCGCCAGCAGCCCCGGGGGGGAACTTAATCAGCCCCAGCATTTT
CDR3aa: CASSPGGELNQPQHF

d_gene: NA
abundance: NA
v_gene: TRBV6-5
j_gene: TRBJ1-2
CDR3nt: TGTGCCAGCAGTTACGTCGCAGGGGCAGTTAACTATGGCTACACCTTC
CDR3aa: CASSYVAGAVNYGYTF

d_gene: TRBD2
abundance: NA
v_gene: TRBV5-3
j_gene: TRBJ2-7
CDR3nt: TGTGCTTTAAGGCGGCTAGCGGATTTCTACGAGCAGTACTTC
CDR3aa: CALRRLADFYEQYF

d_gene: NA
abundance: once
v_gene: TRBV21-1
j_gene: TRBJ2-7
CDR3nt: TGTGCCAGCAGCAACAGGGGTCCCCTCTACGAGCAGTACTTC
CDR3aa: CASSNRGPLYEQYF

d_gene: NA
abundance: NA
v_gene: TRBV7-3
j_gene: TRBJ2-4
CDR3nt: TGTGCCAGCAGCCCCACCGGGAACATTCAGTACTTC
CDR3aa: CASSPTGNIQYF

d_gene: NA
abundance: NA
v_gene: TRBV6-4
j_gene: TRBJ2-1
CDR3nt: TGTGCCAGCAGTGCCCAGCGGGTAAGCTCCTACAATGAGCAGTTCTTC
CDR3aa: CASSAQRVSSYNEQFF

d_gene: NA
abundance: NA
v_gene: TRBV6-5
j_gene: TRBJ1-1
CDR3nt: TGTGCCAGCCATCTACCAGGGTGGGACACTGAAGCTTTCTTT
CDR3aa: CASHLPGWDTEAFF

d_gene: TRBD2
abundance: NA
v_gene: TRBV19
j_gene: TRBJ2-1
CDR3nt: TGTGCCAGTAGTCCCGGGACTAGCAGATCCGATGAGCAGTTCTTC
CDR3aa: CASSPGTSRSDEQFF

d_gene: NA
abundance: once
v_gene: TRBV5-1
j_gene: TRBJ2-1
CDR3nt: TGCGCCAGCAGCTTGCGGGAGTGGTACCATGAGCAGTTCTTC
CDR3aa: CASSLREWYHEQFF

d_gene: NA
abundance: NA
v_gene: TRBV5-6
j_gene: TRBJ1-2
CDR3nt: TGTGCCAGCAACCCGACAGCGAGAGTAACTAACTATGGCTACACCTTC
CDR3aa: CASNPTARVTNYGYTF

d_gene: TRBD2
abundance: NA
v_gene: TRBV28
j_gene: TRBJ2-1
CDR3nt: TGTGCCAGCAGTTCCTTGACTAGCGGGAGGGCCAGGTACAATGAGCAGTTCTTC
CDR3aa: CASSSLTSGRARYNEQFF